One sample yielded the 14 T cell receptor beta chains listed below, sequenced in a study of beta chain features in type 1 diabetes. Every bit of the isolated RNA underwent reverse transcription, so sequencing read expressed TCRB transcripts. Produced via immunoSEQ multiplex PCR; TCRdb's table is partial and in-frame only. This table has about 410,000 clones, approximately 15% appearing once. The sample comprised naive CD4+ T cells from blood. The origin of the receptors is a man aged 25-40 years in good health.

The DNA of the CDR3 is TGTGCCAGCAGTTCGTCTACCTACAACAATGAGCAGTTCTTC. It translates to CASSSSTYNNEQFF. The J gene is TRBJ2-1, the V gene TRBV28, with D hard to call. This CDR3 region has 14 residues. V shed 4 bases and J shed 5 bases, with 12 bases lying between them. The germline V gene encodes CDR1 MDHEN and CDR2 SYDVKM.

This clone was counted only a few times. The V call is TRBV2, the J call TRBJ2-7; D is perhaps TRBD1 (5 bases). CDR3 length: 15 residues. Germline CDR1 SNHLY, CDR2 FYNNEI. Deletions cut 2 bases from V and 0 bases from J, with 11 bases between. The CDR3 region is CASSEQGVVSYEQYF. The CDR3, as DNA: TGTGCCAGCAGTGAACAGGGCGTCGTCTCCTACGAGCAGTACTTC.

This clone turned up a few times. The genes are TRBV7-8 and TRBJ2-7; D is possibly TRBD1 (6 bases). V was shortened by 5 bases and J by 3 bases, with 20 bases between the two germline ends. There are 16 residues in the CDR3. The germline V gene has CDR1 SGHVS and CDR2 FQNEAQ. CDR3 sequence: CASSRMGHRLNYEQYV. DNA for the CDR3: TGTGCCAGCAGCCGTATGGGACATAGGCTTAACTACGAGCAGTACGTC.

This clone came up a few times. As DNA, the CDR3 is TGTGCCAGCAGCGCCTACAGCGGCGCTGGGGCCAACGTCCTGACTTTC. Amino acid sequence: CASSAYSGAGANVLTF. V gene TRBV9 combines with J gene TRBJ2-6; D might be TRBD2 (5 bases). The CDR3 totals 16 residues. Germline lookup yields CDR1 SGDLS and CDR2 YYNGEE. Trimming took 3 bases from V and 2 from J, leaving 12 bases between them.

This clone showed up just a few times. The J gene is TRBJ2-3, the V gene TRBV6-1, with no clear D. The CDR3 length is 10 residues. The germline V and J ends were trimmed by 6 bases and 5 bases, with 3 bases remaining between them. Germline-derived CDR1 and CDR2 are MNHNS and SASEGT. For the CDR3, the DNA is TGTGCCAGCAGGGGAGATACGCAGTATTTT. Translated: CASRGDTQYF.

This clone was seen once. The rearrangement links TRBV5-6 to TRBJ1-5, with D possibly being TRBD1 (6 bases). There are 16 residues in the CDR3. The V and J ends lost 0 bases and 5 bases respectively, with 15 bases between them. CDR1 is SGHDT and CDR2 is YYEEEE in the germline V gene. The CDR3 sequence: CASSLGSQGFDQPQHF. In DNA form, the CDR3 reads TGTGCCAGCAGCTTGGGGTCGCAGGGGTTCGATCAGCCCCAGCATTTT.

CDR3 region: CASSFGLADYYEQYV. DNA for the CDR3: TGTGCCAGCAGCTTCGGACTAGCGGACTACTACGAGCAGTACGTC. The chain has TRBV7-4 and TRBJ2-7; 10 positions match TRBD2. J was trimmed by 3 bases and V by 3 bases; bases with no gene match: 5. Germline CDR1 SGHVT, CDR2 SQSDAQ. This CDR3 has 15 residues.

The chain uses TRBV10-3 and TRBJ2-3; 9 bases match TRBD1. V lost 8 bases, J lost 3 bases, and 6 bases stayed unmatched. This CDR3 has 14 residues. CDR1 and CDR2 (germline): ENHRY, SYGVKD. CDR3 protein: CAIGTGYGTDTQYF. The CDR3, as DNA: TGTGCCATCGGGACAGGGTATGGGACAGATACGCAGTATTTT.

Note on this clone: The same CDR3 is also encoded by other DNA sequences in this sample. This chain connects TRBV20-1 to TRBJ2-5; D unclear. V lost 3 bases to trimming and J lost 4 bases, with 6 bases between them. CDR1 is DFQATT, CDR2 SNEGSKA, per germline (reference sequence). The CDR3 totals 11 residues. The CDR3 DNA sequence: TGCAGTGCTAGGACCCGAGAGACCCAGTACTTC. Protein product: CSARTRETQYF.

This clone occurred a few times. This chain uses TRBV7-9 with TRBJ2-3; D not resolved. In germline, CDR1 is SEHNR, CDR2 FQNEAQ (reference sequence). V was shortened by 11 bases and J by 5 bases, with 14 bases between the two germline ends. This CDR3 has 12 residues. The CDR3 loop is CASTALRDTQYF. The CDR3 bases are TGTGCCTCTACGGCCCTTAGAGATACGCAGTATTTT.

V usage is TRBV4-3 and J usage is TRBJ2-1; 11 bases line up with TRBD2. J lost 4 bases, V lost 4 bases, and 6 bases had no gene match. The germline V gene has CDR1 LGHNA and CDR2 YSLEER. The CDR3 length is 16 residues. This CDR3 reads CASSLLAGGSYNEQFF. CDR3 bases: TGCGCCAGCAGCCTCCTAGCGGGGGGATCTTACAATGAGCAGTTCTTC.

CDR3 region: CASRYSNEQFF. CDR3 DNA: TGTGCCAGCAGGTACTCCAATGAGCAGTTCTTC. This chain connects TRBV11-2 to TRBJ2-1; D is unclear. The CDR3 spans 11 residues. V was trimmed by 6 bases and J by 6 bases, leaving 6 bases between them. The germline V gene encodes CDR1 SGHAT and CDR2 FQNNGV.

In its sample, this clone was seen a few times. Other DNA sequences in this sample translate to the same CDR3. The J gene is TRBJ2-6, the V gene TRBV30; tentative D call: TRBD1 (5 bases). Germline V gene sequence: CDR1 GTSNPN, CDR2 SVGIG (reference sequence). The CDR3 runs 16 residues. The V and J ends lost 5 bases and 0 bases respectively, with 14 bases between them. CDR3 nucleotide sequence: TGTGCCTGGGGGCGACAGCTAGTCTCTGGGGCCAACGTCCTGACTTTC. This encodes CAWGRQLVSGANVLTF.

This clone has a handful of counts. The J gene is TRBJ2-5, the V gene TRBV28, with 9 positions matching TRBD2. The CDR3 has 16 amino acids. In germline, CDR1 is MDHEN, CDR2 SYDVKM. V shed 6 bases and J 1 base; nucleotides not matched to a gene: 9. This CDR3 is CASSQGSGSVQETQYF. CDR3 DNA sequence: TGTGCCAGCAGCCAAGGTAGCGGGAGTGTCCAAGAGACCCAGTACTTC.